The 5 T cell receptor beta chains below come from one sample, sequenced in a study of blood T cells in healthy people across ages. The second PCR ran roughly 7 to 12 cycles with a sample-barcoded 5' primer and J-beta primers. MiXCR, applied by TCRdb to the 5' RACE reads, yields one record per CDR3 protein. The repertoire holds some 1 million distinct CDR3 sequences, under 55% seen once, with approximately 20% in the top ten. Sequenced material: blood. The source of these receptors is an older woman in good health.

The chain joins TRBV25-1 to TRBJ2-5; D ambiguous. The CDR3 is 12 amino acids. Trimming left V 4 bases short and J 6 bases short, with 9 bases between. CDR1 is MGHDK, CDR2 SYGVNS, per germline. CDR3 protein: CASSGGAQTQYF. The CDR3 bases are TGTGCCAGCAGTGGCGGCGCCCAGACCCAGTACTTC.

J is TRBJ2-1 and V is TRBV11-2, with 9 nucleotides matching TRBD1. J was trimmed by 5 bases and V by 3 bases; bases with no gene match: 20. CDR1 SGHAT and CDR2 FQNNGV come from the germline V gene. This CDR3 region has 20 residues. The CDR3 loop reads CASSFLTPDFRDRADNEQFF. The CDR3 region has the DNA TGTGCCAGCAGCTTCTTGACGCCTGACTTCCGGGACAGGGCTGACAATGAGCAGTTCTTC.

The sample holds a few counts of this clonotype. The gene calls are TRBV5-1 and TRBJ2-1; D possibly corresponds to TRBD2 (5 bases). Deletions cut 0 bases from V and 1 base from J, with 11 bases between. The CDR3 is 16 residues long. Per the germline V gene, CDR1 is SGHRS and CDR2 is YFSETQ. This chain's CDR3 is CASSLAELASYNEQFF. The CDR3 nucleotides read TGCGCCAGCAGCTTGGCCGAGTTAGCGTCCTACAATGAGCAGTTCTTC.

As regards this clonotype: The junction shows a germline mismatch at one end, possibly a read error. The chain recombines TRBV30 with TRBJ1-2; 9 nucleotides line up with TRBD1. In germline, CDR1 is GTSNPN, CDR2 SVGIG (reference sequence). The CDR3 is made up of 16 amino acids. CDR3 sequence: CAWSRDRGISGYGYTF. The CDR3 nucleotides are TGCGCCTGGAGTAGAGACAGGGGGATATCAGGGTATGGCTACACCTTC.

V gene TRBV20-1 combines with J gene TRBJ2-5; 8 bases map to TRBD1. The V and J ends lost 6 bases and 11 bases, in that order; junction bases with no gene match: 14. There are 13 residues in the CDR3. CDR1 and CDR2 (germline): DFQATT, SNEGSKA (reference sequence). The DNA for the CDR3 is TGCAGTGCACCACTTATCAGGGGGCTGGAACAGTACTTC. Translation gives CSAPLIRGLEQYF.